The subject of this entry is one TCR beta chain. The target antigen is unknown. The V end lost 0 bases, the J end lost 3 bases, and 9 bases lay between the germline ends. This CDR3 is built from 15 residues. The germline gives CDR1 MNHEY, CDR2 SVGAGI. In the PCR, 60 Vbeta and 13 Jbeta primers were used. Profiling relied on immunoSEQ multiplex PCR, and the TCRdb table lists in-frame clones only, not all of them. The table has roughly 100,000 clones, nearly 80% seen once; the top ten hold around 1.3%. The data were obtained in a study of cytomegalovirus exposure and HLA in healthy donors. About the research overall: T cells numbering around 180 million yielded around 120 million unique TCR beta sequences in an earlier analysis. There were 75 million to 95 million unique TCRs (from HLA-typed donors) in an early data release. Overall study findings and caveats: It was reported that the classifier diagnosed cytomegalovirus status with high specificity and sensitivity in both the original and validation cohorts. 150 to 200 TCR beta chains were listed as cytomegalovirus-associated.

The sequencing sample was made of PBMCs. This clonotype was obtained from a man aged 25-45 years in good health and CMV-seronegative. The chain couples TRBV6-5 to TRBJ1-5, with D unresolved. DNA of the CDR3: TGTGCCAGCAGTTACTCATCAGGCTTCAATCAGCCCCAGCATTTT. Encoded protein: CASSYSSGFNQPQHF.